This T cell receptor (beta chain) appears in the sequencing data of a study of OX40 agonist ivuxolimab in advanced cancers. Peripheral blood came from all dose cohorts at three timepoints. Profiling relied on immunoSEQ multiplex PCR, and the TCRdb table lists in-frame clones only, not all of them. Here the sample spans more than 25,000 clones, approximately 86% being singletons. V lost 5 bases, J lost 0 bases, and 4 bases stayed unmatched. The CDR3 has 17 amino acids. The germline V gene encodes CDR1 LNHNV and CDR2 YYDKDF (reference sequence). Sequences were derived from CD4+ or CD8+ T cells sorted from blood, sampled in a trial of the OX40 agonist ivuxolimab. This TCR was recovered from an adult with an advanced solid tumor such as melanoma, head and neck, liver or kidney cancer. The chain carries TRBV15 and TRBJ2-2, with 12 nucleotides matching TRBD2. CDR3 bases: TGTGCCACCAGCGAGGGACTAGCGGGCGCGAACACCGGGGAGCTGTTTTTT. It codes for CATSEGLAGANTGELFF.